One and the same sample provided the 6 T cell receptor beta chains below, sequenced in a study of identical twins. MiXCR, run by TCRdb on the 5' RACE reads, gives a single entry per CDR3 protein. The table records over 15,000 distinct CDR3 sequences, approximately 70% of them present only once. Source material: memory (CD45RO+) T cells sorted from blood. The receptors were sampled from a woman between 18 and 30 years old in good health. This table probably holds off-target reads from a library built for another chain.

The gene calls are TRBV11-1 and TRBJ2-7; 8 nucleotides match TRBD1. Unmatched junction bases numbered 7, after V lost 0 bases and J lost 3 bases. This CDR3 has 16 residues. From germline, CDR1 is SGHAT and CDR2 FQDESV (reference sequence). The CDR3 sequence: CASSLAGRGQGYEQYF. CDR3 nucleotide sequence: TGTGCCAGCAGCTTAGCGGGAAGAGGACAGGGCTACGAGCAGTACTTC.

The chain combines TRBV15 with TRBJ2-3, with 7 bases matching TRBD2. In germline, CDR1 is LNHNV, CDR2 YYDKDF (reference sequence). The CDR3 is 16 amino acids. Trimming took 2 bases from V and 2 from J; bases not matched to a gene: 7. The CDR3 sequence is CATSRPSGPDTDTQYF. The CDR3 DNA reads TGTGCCACCAGCAGACCTAGCGGCCCCGACACAGATACGCAGTATTTT.

For the CDR3, the DNA is TGCAGCGCCCGGGCGCGGACAGCCACAGATACGCAGTATTTT. Translation: CSARARTATDTQYF. The J gene is TRBJ2-3, the V gene TRBV29-1; tentative D call: TRBD1 (6 bases). Germline-derived CDR1 and CDR2 are SQVTM and ANQGSEA. The CDR3 contains 14 residues. V was cut by 7 bases and J by 2 bases, with 16 bases left in between.

The V and J genes are TRBV5-1 and TRBJ2-3, with 10 bases lining up with TRBD2. The germline gives CDR1 SGHRS, CDR2 YFSETQ. The CDR3 extends over 16 amino acids. V dropped 7 bases and J dropped 2; count of bases not matched to a gene: 10. CDR3 nucleotides: TGCGCCAGCGGGGCTAGCGGGAGCCCTTACACAGATACGCAGTATTTT. Residues: CASGASGSPYTDTQYF.

This clonotype was recorded only once. This sequence joins TRBV18 and TRBJ2-7; D uncertain. The V gene's germline CDR1 is KGHSH and CDR2 LQKENI. The CDR3 extends over 11 amino acids. The ends were cut back, 3 bases at V and 2 bases at J, with 2 bases in the middle. CDR3 amino acids: CASSPAYEQYF. DNA for the CDR3: TGTGCCAGCTCACCTGCCTACGAGCAGTACTTC.

As regards this clonotype: One junction end disagrees with the germline gene, perhaps due to a read error. V is TRBV20-1 and J is TRBJ2-1; D remains ambiguous. CDR1 DFQATT and CDR2 SNEGSKA come from the germline V gene (reference sequence). CDR3 length: 13 residues. The CDR3 sequence: CNASTVRFNEQFF. In DNA form, the CDR3 reads TGCAATGCTTCGACCGTTCGTTTCAATGAGCAGTTCTTC.